Described below is a single TCR beta chain sequence and its context. Trimming pared 4 bases from V and 8 bases from J, leaving 18 bases between. The germline V gene encodes CDR1 SGDLS and CDR2 YYNGEE. The CDR3 is made up of 14 amino acids. The sample comes from a study of blood T cell repertoires in COVID-19. Study as a whole: Some COVID-19 samples were acute and others convalescent; all came from the United States, Italy and Spain. Sample material is recorded as cDNA or gDNA derived from T cells, B-cell-depleted T cells, or PBMCs.

Authors' data handling: Nucleated cell counts were estimated from reference gene primer amplification. The protocol was immunoSEQ multiplex PCR, while the TCRdb copy is restricted to in-frame clones and leaves out a portion. That table furnishes V, J and clone size, whereas the DNA furnished D and trimming. The profile covers under 200,000 clones, with about nine tenths appearing a single time and approximately 11% taken by the ten largest. This TCR was sampled from a woman in her sixties or seventies with COVID-19, enrolled during active disease. Sequenced material: peripheral blood. This chain connects TRBV9 to TRBJ1-2; the D is unclear. CDR3 bases: TGTGCCAGCAGCCCAACACGGGGAATCTACGGCTACACCTTC. Amino acids: CASSPTRGIYGYTF.